These T cell receptor beta chains were read from a single sample in a study of CD8 T cells in Susac syndrome. TCRdb re-called the immunoSEQ multiplex PCR reads with MiXCR, one entry per CDR3 protein. This table has about 140,000 distinct CDR3 sequences, approximately 95% appearing once. Sequenced: CD4+ T cells from PBMCs. The receptors shown here come from a human donor with multiple sclerosis. Both conserved end residues are part of each CDR3. The D gene is left open where the match is weak. For some rows the clone size is stated as once, few or many, or as a class when expanded; others skip it.

J gene | V gene | clone size | D gene | CDR3 protein | CDR3 DNA
TRBJ1-1 | TRBV30 | NA | TRBD1 | CAWSGSRTGLTEAFF | TGTGCCTGGAGTGGGAGCCGGACAGGGTTGACTGAAGCTTTCTTT
TRBJ1-2 | TRBV6-2/TRBV6-3 | NA | NA | CASSARGSSNYGYTF | TGTGCCAGCAGTGCTCGTGGGAGTAGTAACTATGGCTACACCTTC
TRBJ1-1 | TRBV7-3 | NA | NA | CASSFGPTNTEAFF | TGTGCCAGCAGCTTTGGACCGACGAACACTGAAGCTTTCTTT
TRBJ2-1 | TRBV20-1 | NA | TRBD2 | CSARDLATSVNEQFF | TGCAGTGCTAGAGACCTGGCCACTAGCGTCAATGAGCAGTTCTTC
TRBJ2-4 | TRBV6-1 | NA | NA | CASGGDAAKNIQYF | TGTGCCAGCGGAGGGGATGCGGCCAAAAACATTCAGTACTTC
TRBJ2-1 | TRBV12-3/TRBV12-4 | NA | NA | CASSPPVSTNEQFF | TGTGCCAGCAGCCCACCCGTGTCGACCAATGAGCAGTTCTTC
TRBJ2-1 | TRBV7-9 | NA | NA | CASSLVYGEYNEQFF | TGTGCCAGCAGCTTAGTGTACGGGGAATACAATGAGCAGTTCTTC
TRBJ1-1 | TRBV29-1 | NA | NA | CSVRRGQGNTEAFF | TGCAGCGTCCGAAGGGGCCAGGGGAACACTGAAGCTTTCTTT
TRBJ1-6 | TRBV27 | NA | NA | CASSGLGSPLHF | TGTGCCAGCTCGGGACTAGGATCACCCCTCCACTTT
TRBJ2-5 | TRBV2 | NA | NA | CASSPPRRAGQETQYF | TGTGCCAGCAGTCCCCCGAGGAGAGCGGGCCAAGAGACCCAGTACTTC
TRBJ2-3 | TRBV29-1 | NA | TRBD1 | CSAGTVHTDTQYF | TGCAGCGCTGGGACAGTGCACACAGATACGCAGTATTTT
TRBJ2-7 | TRBV12-3/TRBV12-4 | NA | NA | CASSLGLNEQYF | TGTGCCAGCAGTTTAGGACTAAACGAGCAGTACTTC
TRBJ1-2 | TRBV3-1 | NA | NA | CASSRREGGGYGYTF | TGTGCCAGCAGCCGTCGTGAGGGGGGCGGCTATGGCTACACCTTC
TRBJ1-6 | TRBV30 | NA | NA | CAWSARTSRNNSPLHF | TGTGCCTGGAGTGCCCGGACCTCGAGAAATAATTCACCCCTCCACTTT
TRBJ2-5 | TRBV4-1 | NA | NA | CASSQVQPSQETQYF | TGCGCCAGCAGCCAAGTCCAGCCTAGCCAGGAGACCCAGTACTTC
TRBJ1-1 | TRBV3-1 | NA | TRBD1 | CASSQTVDRDTEAFF | TGTGCCAGCAGCCAGACTGTTGACAGGGACACTGAAGCTTTCTTT
TRBJ2-1 | TRBV9 | NA | TRBD2 | CASSVGLAVYNEQFF | TGTGCCAGCAGCGTAGGACTAGCGGTATACAATGAGCAGTTCTTC
TRBJ2-1 | TRBV3-1 | NA | TRBD2 | CASSQDWRTSAYNEQFF | TGTGCCAGCAGCCAAGATTGGCGGACTAGCGCCTACAATGAGCAGTTCTTC
TRBJ2-3 | TRBV6-1 | NA | NA | CASNAARWTDTQYF | TGTGCCAGCAACGCCGCCCGGTGGACAGATACGCAGTATTTT
TRBJ1-2 | TRBV20-1 | NA | TRBD1 | CSARVWTGYGYTF | TGCAGTGCTAGAGTCTGGACAGGGTATGGCTACACCTTC
TRBJ2-7 | TRBV5-1 | NA | TRBD1 | CASSLDTGGAKQYF | TGCGCCAGCAGCTTGGACACAGGGGGCGCGAAGCAGTACTTC
TRBJ2-4 | TRBV20-1 | NA | TRBD2 | CSASGPSGKAKNIQYF | TGCAGTGCTAGTGGTCCTAGCGGAAAAGCCAAAAACATTCAGTACTTC
TRBJ2-5 | TRBV7-2 | NA | TRBD1 | CASSRGTGGTETQYF | TGTGCCAGCAGTCGCGGGACAGGGGGAACAGAGACCCAGTACTTC
TRBJ1-2 | TRBV5-1 | NA | NA | CASRWDTYGYTF | TGCGCCAGCAGATGGGACACCTATGGCTACACCTTC
TRBJ1-2 | TRBV20-1 | NA | NA | CSAPESGGYGYTF | TGCAGTGCGCCGGAGTCGGGGGGATATGGCTACACCTTC
TRBJ2-2 | TRBV28 | NA | TRBD1 | CASSLLGQVITGELFF | TGTGCCAGCAGTTTACTCGGACAGGTTATCACCGGGGAGCTGTTTTTT
TRBJ2-7 | TRBV29-1 | NA | NA | CSVRHSGANEQYF | TGCAGCGTTCGACACTCCGGGGCTAACGAGCAGTACTTC
TRBJ2-7 | TRBV15 | NA | NA | CATSRDLGLLSTYEQYF | TGTGCCACCAGCAGAGATCTGGGCCTTCTGTCTACCTACGAGCAGTACTTC
TRBJ2-1 | TRBV28 | NA | NA | CASSSQGGRRGNEQFF | TGTGCCAGCAGCTCCCAGGGGGGGCGTAGGGGCAATGAGCAGTTCTTC
TRBJ2-7 | TRBV18 | NA | TRBD1 | CASSSTGKAYEQYF | TGTGCCAGCTCATCGACAGGGAAAGCCTACGAGCAGTACTTC
TRBJ2-3 | TRBV7-9 | NA | NA | CASSWASRSADTQYF | TGTGCCAGCAGTTGGGCGTCGCGGAGCGCAGATACGCAGTATTTT
TRBJ1-1 | TRBV29-1 | once | TRBD1 | CSVATTGGANTEAFF | TGCAGCGTCGCTACTACAGGGGGCGCGAACACTGAAGCTTTCTTT
TRBJ2-1 | TRBV13 | NA | TRBD2 | CASSSSGSYNEQFF | TGTGCCAGCAGCTCTAGCGGCTCATACAATGAGCAGTTCTTC
TRBJ2-1 | TRBV20-1 | NA | TRBD2 | CSARDPSGGAYNEQFF | TGCAGTGCTAGAGACCCAAGCGGGGGGGCCTACAATGAGCAGTTCTTC
TRBJ1-2 | TRBV29-1 | NA | NA | CSVEAGESYGYTF | TGCAGCGTTGAGGCAGGGGAGAGCTATGGCTACACCTTC
TRBJ1-5 | TRBV19 | NA | TRBD1 | CASSTTGGGSNQPQHF | TGTGCCAGTAGTACGACAGGGGGCGGAAGCAATCAGCCCCAGCATTTT
TRBJ1-1 | TRBV2 | once | NA | CASSANPAREAFF | TGTGCCAGCAGTGCGAATCCTGCTAGAGAAGCTTTCTTT
TRBJ1-2 | TRBV20-1 | NA | TRBD1 | CSAHGRGQGANYGYTF | TGCAGTGCTCACGGCAGGGGACAGGGGGCGAATTATGGCTACACCTTC
TRBJ1-5 | TRBV20-1 | NA | NA | CSARGRDTYSNQPQHF | TGCAGTGCTAGAGGCCGGGACACCTATAGCAATCAGCCCCAGCATTTT
TRBJ1-5 | TRBV20-1 | NA | NA | CSADTTVYSNQPQHF | TGCAGTGCGGATACAACAGTGTATAGCAATCAGCCCCAGCATTTT
TRBJ2-1 | TRBV20-1 | NA | TRBD2 | CSAEGTSRNNEQFF | TGCAGTGCTGAAGGGACTAGCCGTAACAATGAGCAGTTCTTC
TRBJ1-5 | TRBV6-1 | NA | NA | CASSVDWSSNQPQHF | TGTGCCAGCAGCGTGGACTGGAGTAGCAATCAGCCCCAGCATTTT